The sequence of this TCR beta chain was determined in a study of molecular identifiers for immune sequencing clone quantification. The study's findings and limits: Jurkat TCR RNA from one cell was spiked into roughly 1 million naive cells, and it was reportedly detectable there.

CDR3 length: 13 amino acids. The V end was cut by 1 base, the J end by 7 bases, with 9 bases between. Germline V lookup: CDR1 SGHTA, CDR2 FQGNSA. TCRdb used MiXCR to reprocess the PCR reads, holding one entry per CDR3 protein. The sample includes approximately 500,000 distinct CDR3 sequences, about 20% of them seen just once. To note about this clonotype: No antigen is known for it.

The TCR originated in a human donor in good health. Some libraries in this study had Jurkat cell RNA spiked in. The sample taken for sequencing was naive CD8+ T cells from blood, with Jurkat cell RNA spiked in. Documented subset: FACS-sorted CD8+CD4-CCR7+CD45RA+ naive T cells. The J gene is TRBJ2-3, the V gene TRBV7-2; D uncertain. CDR3 protein: CASSLGGRNTQYF. The CDR3 nucleotides are TGTGCCAGCAGCTTAGGCGGCCGCAATACGCAGTATTTT.